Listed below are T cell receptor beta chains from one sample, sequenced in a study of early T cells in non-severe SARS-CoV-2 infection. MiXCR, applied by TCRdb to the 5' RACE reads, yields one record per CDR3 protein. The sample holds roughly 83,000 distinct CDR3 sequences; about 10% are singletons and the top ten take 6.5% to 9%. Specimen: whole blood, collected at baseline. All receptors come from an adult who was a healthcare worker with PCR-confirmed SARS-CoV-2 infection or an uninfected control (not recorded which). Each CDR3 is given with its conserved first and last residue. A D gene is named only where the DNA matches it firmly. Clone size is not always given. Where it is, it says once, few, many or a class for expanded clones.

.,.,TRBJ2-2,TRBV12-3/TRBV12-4,CASSFSSRGTGELFF,TGTGCCAGCAGTTTTTCCAGCCGGGGCACCGGGGAGCTGTTTTTT
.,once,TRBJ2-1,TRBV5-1,CASSRQGQYNEQFF,TGCGCCAGCAGCCGGCAGGGGCAGTACAATGAACAGTTCTTC
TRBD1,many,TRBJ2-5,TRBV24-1,CATSEHRGKETQYF,TGTGCCACCAGTGAACACAGGGGGAAAGAGACCCAGTACTTC
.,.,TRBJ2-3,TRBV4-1,CASSQDSGFPGSVTQYF,TGCGCCAGCAGCCAAGATTCGGGGTTCCCGGGATCTGTTACGCAGTATTTT
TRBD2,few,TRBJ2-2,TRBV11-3,CASSPLSGSTAGELFF,TGTGCCAGCAGCCCCCTGAGCGGGAGTACGGCCGGGGAGCTGTTTTTT
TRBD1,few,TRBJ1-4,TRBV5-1,CASSRAGQGENEKLFF,TGCGCCAGCAGCCGAGCAGGACAGGGGGAGAATGAAAAACTGTTTTTT
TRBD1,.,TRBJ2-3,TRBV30,CAWSTTPGQVVF,TGTGCCTGGAGTACCACTCCGGGACAGGTCGTCTTT
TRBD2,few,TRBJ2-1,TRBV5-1,CASSLTSTSGREQFF,TGCGCCAGCAGCTTGACTTCGACTAGCGGGAGAGAGCAGTTCTTC
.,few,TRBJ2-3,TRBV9,CASSERPDDFTDTQYF,TGTGCCAGCAGCGAGCGCCCGGATGATTTCACAGATACGCAGTATTTT
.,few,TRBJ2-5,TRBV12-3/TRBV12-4,CASSAQSGETQYF,TGTGCCAGCAGTGCCCAAAGTGGGGAGACCCAGTACTTC
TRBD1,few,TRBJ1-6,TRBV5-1,CASSTGQEGSPLHF,TGCGCCAGCAGCACCGGACAGGAAGGTTCACCCCTCCACTTT
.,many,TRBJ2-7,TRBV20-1,CSARDTAAKDEQYF,TGCAGTGCTAGAGATACAGCGGCGAAGGACGAGCAGTACTTC
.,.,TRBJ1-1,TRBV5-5,CASSFQGGTEAFF,TGTGCCAGCAGCTTTCAGGGCGGCACTGAAGCTTTCTTT
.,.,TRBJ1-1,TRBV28,CASSLGTDTEAFF,TGTGCCAGCAGTTTAGGGACGGACACTGAAGCTTTCTTT
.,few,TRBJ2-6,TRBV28,CASKHGGTRSSGANVLTF,TGTGCCAGCAAACACGGGGGTACAAGGTCCTCTGGGGCCAACGTCCTGACTTTC
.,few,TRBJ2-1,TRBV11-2,CASSPFPTGGLYEQFF,TGTGCCAGCAGCCCATTCCCCACGGGTGGATTATATGAGCAGTTCTTC
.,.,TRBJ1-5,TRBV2,CASSPEGGSNQPQHF,TGTGCCAGCAGTCCTGAGGGGGGCTCAAATCAGCCCCAGCATTTT
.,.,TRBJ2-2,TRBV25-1,CASSDTSQAATGELFF,TGTGCCAGCAGTGATACCAGTCAGGCGGCGACCGGGGAGCTGTTTTTT
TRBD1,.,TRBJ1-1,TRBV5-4,CASSSGQGGTEAFF,TGTGCCAGCAGCTCGGGACAGGGGGGAACTGAAGCTTTCTTT
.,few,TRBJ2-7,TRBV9,CASSGAGPLYEQYF,TGTGCCAGTTCGGGGGCGGGACCTCTATACGAGCAGTACTTC
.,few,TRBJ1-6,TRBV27,CASSLLQGDSPLHF,TGTGCCAGCAGTCTCCTACAGGGAGATTCACCCCTCCACTTT
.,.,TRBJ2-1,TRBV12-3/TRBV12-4,CASSVPAVYNEQFF,TGTGCCAGCAGTGTCCCGGCGGTTTACAATGAGCAGTTCTTC
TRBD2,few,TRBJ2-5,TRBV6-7,CASRPAGLAGGPRYF,TGTGCCAGCAGGCCCGCGGGACTAGCGGGAGGGCCGCGGTACTTC
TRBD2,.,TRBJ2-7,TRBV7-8,CASSVSPGGPYEQYF,TGTGCCAGCAGCGTAAGCCCGGGAGGCCCATACGAGCAGTACTTC
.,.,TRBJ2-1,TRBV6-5,CASSPGNDEQFF,TGTGCCAGCAGCCCGGGAAACGATGAGCAGTTCTTC
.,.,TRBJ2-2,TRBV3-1,CASSQGGARTGELFF,TGTGCCAGCAGCCAAGGGGGGGCGCGCACCGGGGAGCTGTTTTTT
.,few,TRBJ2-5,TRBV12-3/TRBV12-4,CASSRDFSQETQYF,TGTGCCAGCAGTCGGGACTTTTCTCAAGAGACCCAGTACTTC
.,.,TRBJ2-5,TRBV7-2,CASSLAGAGNKETQYF,TGTGCCAGCAGCTTAGCTGGGGCAGGGAACAAAGAGACCCAGTACTTC